There are a few counts of the clone carrying this TCR beta chain. Losses at the gene ends were 5 bases for V and 6 bases for J; bases not matched to a gene: 7. This CDR3 spans 13 amino acids. CDR1 and CDR2 from the germline V gene are SGHAT and FQDESV (reference sequence). The data belong to a study of blood T cells in healthy people across ages. For the second PCR, which ran for roughly 6 to 12 cycles, a sample-barcoded 5' primer and a J-beta primer mix were used. MiXCR was run by TCRdb on the 5' RACE reads, yielding one entry per CDR3 protein. The sample has about 1.8 million distinct CDR3 sequences, around 48% seen once.

This sequence was found in a woman in her 40s in good health. The chain couples TRBV11-1 to TRBJ2-7, with TRBD2 matching over 7 bases. Sequenced sample: blood. The CDR3 is CASSARREGEQYF. The CDR3 coding sequence is TGTGCCAGCAGCGCTCGTAGGGAGGGCGAGCAGTACTTC.